The 19 T cell receptor beta chains below all came from one sample that was sequenced in a study of blood T cell repertoires in COVID-19. Here immunoSEQ multiplex PCR was the method, and the copy in TCRdb shows in-frame clones only, minus some. The sample yields more than 75,000 clones, around 80% seen once. Source material: peripheral blood. The source is a man aged 55 to 69 with acute or convalescent COVID-19.

V is TRBV7-9 and J is TRBJ1-2; 7 bases are a match to TRBD1. V was clipped by 4 bases and J by 2 bases; unmatched bases: 7. The CDR3 spans 15 residues. Per the germline V gene, CDR1 is SEHNR and CDR2 is FQNEAQ (reference sequence). CDR3 sequence (DNA): TGTGCCAGCAGCTCACCCTCGACAGGGAACTATGGCTACACCTTC. This codes for CASSSPSTGNYGYTF.

The genes are TRBV7-2 and TRBJ2-1; the D gene is possibly TRBD2 (5 bases). This CDR3 has 13 amino acids. Germline CDR1 SGHTA, CDR2 FQGNSA. V shed 2 bases and J shed 8 bases, with 10 bases lying between them. CDR3 loop: CASSLMEADEQFF. CDR3 nucleotide sequence: TGTGCCAGCAGCTTAATGGAGGCGGATGAGCAGTTCTTC. Complete variable domain (other parts from reference TRBV7-2 and TRBJ2-1): GAGVSQSPSNKVTEKGKDVELRCDPISGHTALYWYRQSLGQGLEFLIYFQGNSAPDKSGLPSDRFSAERTGGSVSTLTIQRTQQEDSAVYLCASSLMEADEQFFGPGTRLTVL.

The chain carries TRBV19 and TRBJ2-1; 9 bases are a match to TRBD2. This CDR3 has 14 amino acids. The trim removed 7 bases at V and 2 bases at J, leaving 3 bases unmatched. CDR1 is LNHDA and CDR2 is SQIVND in the germline V gene (reference sequence). CDR3 coding DNA: TGTGCCAGTAAGGCGGGAGGGCCCTACAATGAGCAGTTCTTC. This codes for CASKAGGPYNEQFF.

The rearrangement joins TRBV12-3 or TRBV12-4 to TRBJ1-4, with D perhaps matching TRBD1 (5 bases). This CDR3 region has 13 residues. Trimming removed 7 bases at V and 8 bases at J, with 14 bases between. CDR3 nucleotide sequence: TGTGCCAGCACCCGTATGGGGGGAGAAAAACTGTTTTTT. Its translation is CASTRMGGEKLFF.

The CDR3 DNA reads as TGTGCCAGCAGTCCCGACAGAAGCTCCTATAATTCACCCCTCCACTTT. Residues: CASSPDRSSYNSPLHF. V is TRBV28 and J is TRBJ1-6; a weak D match, TRBD1 (5 bases). The CDR3 covers 16 residues. Between the trimmed V and J ends, which lost 5 bases and 0 bases, there was a span of 11 bases. Germline-derived CDR1 and CDR2 are MDHEN and SYDVKM.

The CDR3 here is CASSSKVYEQYF. DNA of the CDR3: TGTGCCAGCAGTTCTAAAGTCTACGAGCAGTACTTC. J is TRBJ2-7 and V is TRBV28, with D hard to call. The CDR3 is 12 residues long. Trimming removed 4 bases from V and 3 bases from J, with 7 bases in between. Germline values: CDR1 MDHEN, CDR2 SYDVKM.

Written as DNA, the CDR3 is TGTGCCAGCAGCCCAATGCGGCTAGCGGGGGGCCTCACAGATACGCAGTATTTT. Encoded protein: CASSPMRLAGGLTDTQYF. The chain has TRBV7-3 and TRBJ2-3; the match to TRBD2 covers 11 bases. CDR1 is SGHTA, CDR2 FQGTGA, per germline. J gave up 2 bases and V 5 bases, and 12 bases lay outside the gene matches. This CDR3 region has 18 residues.

The V and J genes are TRBV6-6 and TRBJ2-7; the match to TRBD2 covers 15 bases. The germline V gene encodes CDR1 MNHNY and CDR2 SVGAGI (reference sequence). The V and J ends lost 5 bases and 6 bases, in that order; junction bases with no gene match: 8. CDR3 size: 16 residues. CDR3 loop: CASSGSGTSGRSEQYF. In nucleotides, the CDR3 is TGTGCCAGCAGTGGGTCCGGGACTAGCGGGAGGAGCGAGCAGTACTTC.

The V call is TRBV7-3, the J call TRBJ1-2; D may be TRBD1 (6 bases). With 5 bases removed from V and 7 bases from J, the gap between germline ends came to 11 bases. The CDR3 has 12 amino acids. Germline CDR1 and CDR2: SGHTA and FQGTGA. In DNA, the CDR3 is TGTGCCAGCAGCGTCACAGGGCCTGGCTACACCTTC. It specifies CASSVTGPGYTF.

The V and J genes are TRBV7-2 and TRBJ1-5; D is possibly TRBD1 (5 bases). V gave up 1 base and J gave up 9 bases, with 13 bases separating them. Looked up from germline, CDR1 is SGHTA and CDR2 is FQGNSA. CDR3 length: 14 amino acids. The CDR3 protein is CASSLEGTRGPQHF. As DNA, the CDR3 is TGTGCCAGCAGCTTAGAAGGGACTAGGGGGCCCCAGCATTTT. The entire variable domain, with the rest obtained from reference TRBV7-2 and TRBJ1-5, is as follows: GAGVSQSPSNKVTEKGKDVELRCDPISGHTALYWYRQSLGQGLEFLIYFQGNSAPDKSGLPSDRFSAERTGGSVSTLTIQRTQQEDSAVYLCASSLEGTRGPQHFGDGTRLSIL.

There are a few counts of this clone. The chain recombines TRBV24-1 with TRBJ1-5; D not certain. The germline V and J ends were trimmed by 1 base and 7 bases, with 13 bases remaining between them. The CDR3 is 15 residues long. Germline-derived CDR1 and CDR2 are KGHDR and SFDVKD. The CDR3 region is CATSDLKRKRQPQHF. The CDR3 nucleotides read TGTGCCACCAGTGATTTAAAAAGGAAGAGGCAGCCCCAGCATTTT.

A few counts support this clone. The gene calls are TRBV5-4 and TRBJ2-7; tentative D call: TRBD2 (6 bases). Trimming shortened V by 5 bases and J by 2 bases, and 17 bases separated the two germline ends. The germline gives CDR1 SGHNT, CDR2 YYREEE (reference sequence). The CDR3 runs to 15 residues. This CDR3 reads CASSFYAPGAYEQYF. CDR3 coding DNA: TGTGCCAGCAGTTTCTATGCCCCGGGGGCCTACGAGCAGTACTTC.

This clone has just a few counts. The CDR3 sequence is CASSPTGPTEAFF. The CDR3 DNA reads as TGTGCCAGCAGTCCGACAGGTCCCACTGAAGCTTTCTTT. The chain carries TRBV2 and TRBJ1-1, with a weak D call TRBD1 (6 bases). The CDR3 length is 13 residues. Trimming cost V 5 bases and J 4 bases, with 11 bases left between them. Germline V gene sequence: CDR1 SNHLY, CDR2 FYNNEI.

The chain has TRBV2 and TRBJ1-1; the match to TRBD1 covers 9 bases. V lost 3 bases to trimming and J lost 6 bases; unmatched junction nucleotides: 8. The CDR3 extends over 15 amino acids. Germline loops: CDR1 SNHLY, CDR2 FYNNEI. The CDR3 DNA reads TGTGCCAGCAGTGAGGCTCGGGGACAGGGCCCTGAAGCTTTCTTT. Translation: CASSEARGQGPEAFF.

This clone was observed many times. This chain connects TRBV19 to TRBJ2-7; a weak D match, TRBD2 (5 bases). Trimming cost V 5 bases and J 4 bases, with 9 bases left between them. Germline loops: CDR1 LNHDA, CDR2 SQIVND (reference sequence). The CDR3 spans 12 residues. This chain's CDR3 is CASSPPGYEQYF. As DNA, the CDR3 is TGTGCCAGTAGTCCTCCGGGGTACGAGCAGTACTTC.

The chain employs TRBV30 and TRBJ2-2, with TRBD1 identical over 9 bases. The CDR3 runs to 17 residues. Losses at the gene ends were 7 bases for V and 0 bases for J; bases not matched to a gene: 12. Per the germline V gene, CDR1 is GTSNPN and CDR2 is SVGIG (reference sequence). CDR3 sequence (DNA): TGTGCCTCCTCCCCGGGACAGGGTTCGTCGAACACCGGGGAGCTGTTTTTT. This encodes CASSPGQGSSNTGELFF. The full variable domain, completed using reference TRBV30 and TRBJ2-2, is SQTIHQWPATLVQPVGSPLSLECTVEGTSNPNLYWYRQAAGRGLQLLFYSVGIGQISSEVPQNLSASRPQDRQFILSSKKLLLSDSGFYLCASSPGQGSSNTGELFFGEGSRLTVL.

The rearrangement uses TRBV5-4 and TRBJ1-1; D is unclear. V dropped 0 bases and J dropped 1 base, with 4 bases sitting between them. This CDR3 has 13 amino acids. Germline CDR1 and CDR2: SGHNT and YYREEE (reference sequence). The CDR3 region has the DNA TGTGCCAGCAGCTTGGCGGGGAACACTGAAGCTTTCTTT. Its protein product is CASSLAGNTEAFF.

This clone has just one count. This chain connects TRBV11-2 to TRBJ1-4; 9 bases match TRBD1. Germline CDR1 SGHAT, CDR2 FQNNGV. The CDR3 runs to 16 residues. Unmatched junction bases numbered 5, after V lost 4 bases and J lost 2 bases. For the CDR3, the DNA is TGTGCCAGCAGCTCCGGACAGGGGCGCACTAATGAAAAACTGTTTTTT. Protein product: CASSSGQGRTNEKLFF.

This clone was detected a few times. The chain combines TRBV7-9 with TRBJ1-6, with TRBD1 matching over 7 bases. Germline CDR1 reads SEHNR; CDR2 reads FQNEAQ (reference sequence). Germline trimming cut 5 bases from V and 3 bases from J; bases unmatched to any gene: 4. The CDR3 covers 15 residues. CDR3 sequence: CASSPGTVYNSPLHF. In nucleotides, the CDR3 is TGTGCCAGCAGCCCCGGGACAGTCTATAATTCACCCCTCCACTTT.